This T cell receptor beta chain was captured by sequencing in a study of T cell changes during pregnancy in multiple sclerosis (dated by TCRdb to between 2018 and 2020). In terms of the full investigation: Changes in the T cell repertoire over the course of pregnancy were examined in this study in women with multiple sclerosis.

Library method: the immunoSEQ multiplex PCR assay. The immuneACCESS repertoire file appears here via TCRdb, limited to in-frame rearrangements. These files lack a portion of the clones; in checked studies, under half of the deficit traces to unresolved V genes, and the cause of the others is not known. Counted in this sample were 55,000 to 70,000 clones; about 93% of them appeared once. In total, the top ten clones hold over 0.25% of the sample. This clone was observed once. What this receptor recognizes is not known. It has no much larger one-base neighbor in the sample; base qualities were not kept. The CDR3, from cysteine to phenylalanine, totals 13 residues. Just CDR3 DNA is preserved here, 39 bases in frame from base 1. V ends up 8 bases short and J 7 bases short, with an unmatched junction base count of 4. CDR1 and CDR2, per the germline V gene (reference sequence), are SEHNR and FQNEAQ.

The source material was CD4+ T cells from peripheral blood mononuclear cells, sampled after pregnancy. The TCR comes from a female donor with multiple sclerosis, enrolled in a pregnancy study. The V gene is TRBV7-9 and the J gene is TRBJ2-1, with 11 bases matching TRBD2. The CDR3 region has the sequence CASLLAGVNEQFF. The DNA reads as follows: TGTGCCAGCTTACTAGCGGGGGTGAATGAGCAGTTCTTC.